The sequence of this T cell receptor (beta chain) was determined in a study of a mutant IDH1 vaccine in newly diagnosed glioma. Described time point: baseline, week 1 (first vaccination visit). Regarding treatment: pre-vaccination baseline after standard-of-care therapy. Each tumor in the donors was a new WHO grade 3 or 4 astrocytoma, IDH1-mutant and ATRX-lost. Study outcomes and limitations: In 80% to 95% of patients, immune responses induced by the vaccine occurred.

Germline CDR1 reads SEHNR; CDR2 reads FQNEAQ (reference sequence). The J segment lost 4 bases and the V segment lost 5 bases, leaving 8 bases of the junction unmatched. This CDR3 has 14 amino acids. Note on this clone: Its specificity is not known.

Profiled with immunoSEQ multiplex PCR; TCRdb holds only in-frame clones, not every one. There are 50,000 to 65,000 clones in the sample; approximately 81% occur only once, and roughly a fifth lies in the top ten. The sequence was obtained from a man younger than 35 with glioma. Sequencing used PBMCs, obtained from a glioma patient treated with radiotherapy, temozolomide or both. The chain couples TRBV7-9 to TRBJ2-7, with 7 bases aligning to TRBD1. CDR3 amino acids: CASSVGWDRYEQYF. DNA of the CDR3: TGTGCCAGCAGCGTCGGGTGGGACAGATACGAGCAGTACTTC.